These 4 T cell receptor beta chains originate from one sample sequenced in a study of early T cells in non-severe SARS-CoV-2 infection. TCRdb ran MiXCR on the 5' RACE reads and lists one entry per CDR3 protein. The profile shows 90,000 or so distinct CDR3 sequences, approximately 15% of them singletons. Sequenced sample: whole blood. Receptors were obtained from an adult who was a healthcare worker with PCR-confirmed SARS-CoV-2 infection or an uninfected control (not recorded which).

The rearrangement links TRBV29-1 to TRBJ2-3; TRBD1 might be the D (5 bases). V shed 8 bases and J shed 5 bases, with 20 bases lying between them. CDR3 length: 14 amino acids. The germline V gene has CDR1 SQVTM and CDR2 ANQGSEA. Here the CDR3 reads CSTESDTREDTQYF. In DNA form, the CDR3 reads TGCAGCACTGAATCGGACACCCGCGAAGATACGCAGTATTTT.

This clonotype was seen at least ten times. This sequence joins TRBV12-3 or TRBV12-4 and TRBJ1-2; 8 positions agree with TRBD1. CDR3 length: 16 residues. Trimming removed 6 bases from V and 5 bases from J; junction bases left unmatched: 14. The CDR3 coding sequence is TGTGCCAGCAGATACTTCCGGGACAGGAATATATATGGCTACACCTTC. It yields the protein CASRYFRDRNIYGYTF.

The chain is built from TRBV18 and TRBJ1-6, with D unclear. V lost 3 bases, J lost 10 bases, and 13 bases lay in between. This CDR3 has 14 amino acids. CDR1 and CDR2 from the germline V gene are KGHSH and LQKENI. CDR3 nucleotide sequence: TGTGCCAGCTCACCGACGGGATCTTCGTCACCCCTCCACTTT. Translating gives CASSPTGSSSPLHF.

This clonotype was counted between two and nine times. The chain uses TRBV24-1 and TRBJ2-1; D is possibly TRBD2 (6 bases). There are 13 residues in the CDR3. V lost 5 bases and J lost 9, with 13 bases in between. The germline V gene encodes CDR1 KGHDR and CDR2 SFDVKD. The CDR3 is CATSAAGPGEQFF. The CDR3 DNA follows: TGTGCCACCAGTGCTGCGGGGCCCGGTGAGCAGTTCTTC.